This T cell receptor beta chain was found in a study of control samples from healthy donors and cancer patients. The CDR3 is 12 residues long. CDR1 is SEHNR and CDR2 is FQNEAQ in the germline V gene (reference sequence). V shed 2 bases, J shed 16 bases, and the junction held 6 bases outside the gene matches. Using immunoSEQ multiplex PCR, the repertoire was profiled, and TCRdb retains in-frame clones only, with some absent. The table includes 200,000 or so clones, about 91% detected once. This receptor was taken from a man aged 25 to 45 in good health. The chain recombines TRBV7-9 with TRBJ2-1; 9 nucleotides align to TRBD1. Sequencing input: blood. Here the CDR3 DNA reads TGTGCCAGCAGCTTATCGGGGACAGGGATCTTCTTC. Its translation is CASSLSGTGIFF.